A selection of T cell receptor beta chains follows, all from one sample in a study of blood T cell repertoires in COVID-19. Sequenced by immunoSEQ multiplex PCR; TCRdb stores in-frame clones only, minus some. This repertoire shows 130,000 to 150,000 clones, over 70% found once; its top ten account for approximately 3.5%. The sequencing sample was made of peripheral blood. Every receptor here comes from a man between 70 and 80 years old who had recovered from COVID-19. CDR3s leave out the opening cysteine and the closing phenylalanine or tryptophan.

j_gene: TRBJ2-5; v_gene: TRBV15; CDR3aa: ATSRPTGIQETQY
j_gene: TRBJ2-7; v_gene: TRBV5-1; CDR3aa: ASSEGQALYEQY
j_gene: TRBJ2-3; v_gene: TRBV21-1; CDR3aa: ASSKSDRGKREGPDTQY
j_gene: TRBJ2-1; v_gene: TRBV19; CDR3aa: ASRREQGDEQF
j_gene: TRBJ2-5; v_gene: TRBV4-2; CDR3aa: ASSQGQGGSETQY
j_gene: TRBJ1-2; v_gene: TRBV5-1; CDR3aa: ASSPAEGVLSGYT
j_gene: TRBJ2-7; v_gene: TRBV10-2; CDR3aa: ASSEMRAGLLDEQY
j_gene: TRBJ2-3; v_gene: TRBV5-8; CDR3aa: ASSPGLAGPWDTQY
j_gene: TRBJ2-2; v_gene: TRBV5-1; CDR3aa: ASSLGLALNTGELF
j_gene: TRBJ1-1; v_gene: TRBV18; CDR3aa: ASSLSGEVEAF
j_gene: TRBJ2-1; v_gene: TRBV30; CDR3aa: AWWQGNEQF
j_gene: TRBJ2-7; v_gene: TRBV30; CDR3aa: AWNGAGGSYEQY
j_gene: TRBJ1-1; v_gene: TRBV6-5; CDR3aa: ASGRTEAF
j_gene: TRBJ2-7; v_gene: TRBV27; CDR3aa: ASSLAGTAIYEQY
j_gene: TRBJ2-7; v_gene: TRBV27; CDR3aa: ASSSAGLAGGPYEQY
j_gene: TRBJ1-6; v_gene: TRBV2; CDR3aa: ASSDLIQGRSPLH
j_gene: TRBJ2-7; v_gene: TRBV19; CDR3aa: ASTEQGRRDEQY
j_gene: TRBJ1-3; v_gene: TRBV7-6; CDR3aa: ASSPGVSGNTIY
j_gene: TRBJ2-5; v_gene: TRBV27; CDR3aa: ASSPDWASTETQY
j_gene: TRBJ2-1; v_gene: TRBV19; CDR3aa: ASSIKQGGYNEQF
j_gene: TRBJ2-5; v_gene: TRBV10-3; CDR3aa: AISDAGKNVGETQY
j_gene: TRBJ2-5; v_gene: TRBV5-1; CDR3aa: ASSLLGGVLQETQY
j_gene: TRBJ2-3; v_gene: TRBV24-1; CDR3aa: ATSGGGPSTDTQY
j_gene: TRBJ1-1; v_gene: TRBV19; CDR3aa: ASKRGFGNTEAF
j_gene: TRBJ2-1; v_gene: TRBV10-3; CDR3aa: ATQGGGDEQF
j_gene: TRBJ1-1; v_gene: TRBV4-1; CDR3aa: ASSNRQGKTEAF
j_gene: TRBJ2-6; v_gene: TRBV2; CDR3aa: ASSGLAGDLAGANVLT
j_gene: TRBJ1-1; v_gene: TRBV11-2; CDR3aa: ASSSSQGSPEAF
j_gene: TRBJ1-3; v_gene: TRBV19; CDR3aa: ASSEFWGETGNTIY
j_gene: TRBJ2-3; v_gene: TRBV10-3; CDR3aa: AISESAGLAGTDTQY
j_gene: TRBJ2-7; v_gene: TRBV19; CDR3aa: ASSSGWGSYEQY
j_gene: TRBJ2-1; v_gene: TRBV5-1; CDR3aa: ASSWGEEQF
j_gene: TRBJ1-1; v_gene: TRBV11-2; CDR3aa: ASSSGQGEAF
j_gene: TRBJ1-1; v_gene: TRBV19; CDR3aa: ASSSGIPMGTEAF
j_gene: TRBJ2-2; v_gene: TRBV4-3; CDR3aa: ASSQAIRTGGELF
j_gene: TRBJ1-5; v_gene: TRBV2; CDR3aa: ASRLQGPNQPQH
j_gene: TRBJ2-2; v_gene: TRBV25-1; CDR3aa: ASSDPGLPTGELF
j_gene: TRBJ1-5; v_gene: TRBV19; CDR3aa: ASRSDRYSNQPQH
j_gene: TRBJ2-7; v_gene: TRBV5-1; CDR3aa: ASSQTSGSIFYEQY
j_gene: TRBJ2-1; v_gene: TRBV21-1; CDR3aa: ASSGPQF
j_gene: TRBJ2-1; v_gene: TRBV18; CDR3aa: ASSPQTSGGGEQF
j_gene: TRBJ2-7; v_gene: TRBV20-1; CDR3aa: SAPRGIEQY
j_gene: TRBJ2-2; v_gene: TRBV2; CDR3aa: ASNGQEYTGELF
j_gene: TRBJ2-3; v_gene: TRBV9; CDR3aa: ASSDHTDTQY
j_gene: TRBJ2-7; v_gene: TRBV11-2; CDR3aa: ASSLPGQPYEQY
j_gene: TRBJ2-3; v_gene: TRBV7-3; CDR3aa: ASSLNVRGTADTQY
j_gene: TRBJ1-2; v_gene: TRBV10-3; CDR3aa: AISEFRDTPIYGYT
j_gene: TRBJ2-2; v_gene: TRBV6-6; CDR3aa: ASSYGRFYTGELF
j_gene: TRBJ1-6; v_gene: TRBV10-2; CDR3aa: ASRPGQGGADSPLH
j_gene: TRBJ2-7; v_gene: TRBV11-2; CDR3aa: ASSLVVAVGVSYEQY
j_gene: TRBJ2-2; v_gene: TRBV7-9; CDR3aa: ASSQGVTGELF
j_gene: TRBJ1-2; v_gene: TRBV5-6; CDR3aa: ASSLGEGYRYT
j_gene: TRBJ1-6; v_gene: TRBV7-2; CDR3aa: ASSSGAYNSPLH
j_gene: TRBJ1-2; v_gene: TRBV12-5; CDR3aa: ASGLGPKAGLTMGNYGYT
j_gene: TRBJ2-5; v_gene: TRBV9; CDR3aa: ASSGNSAVSEETQY